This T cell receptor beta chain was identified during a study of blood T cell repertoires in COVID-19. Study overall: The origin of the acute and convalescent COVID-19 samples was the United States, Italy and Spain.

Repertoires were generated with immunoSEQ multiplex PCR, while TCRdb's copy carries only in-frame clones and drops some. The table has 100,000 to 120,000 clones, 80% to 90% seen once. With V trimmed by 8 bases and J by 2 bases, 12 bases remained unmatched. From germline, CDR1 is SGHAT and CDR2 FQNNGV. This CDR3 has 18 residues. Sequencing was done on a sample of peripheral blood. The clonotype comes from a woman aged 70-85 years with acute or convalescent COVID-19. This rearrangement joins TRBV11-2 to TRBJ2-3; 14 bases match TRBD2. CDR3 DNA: TGTGCCAGCGGTGGACTAGCGGGGGGCATACCGACCACAGATACGCAGTATTTT. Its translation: CASGGLAGGIPTTDTQYF.